This T cell receptor (beta chain) was observed in a study of CD8+ T cells in alopecia areata. Germline-derived CDR1 and CDR2 are SGHTA and FQGNSA. Trimming removed 5 bases from V and 4 bases from J; junction bases left unmatched: 5. The CDR3 contains 15 residues. cDNA reverse transcribed from extracted RNA served as the sequencing template. TCRdb's table, derived via immunoSEQ multiplex PCR, lists solely in-frame clones and lacks some. The table has roughly 250,000 clones, roughly two thirds seen once; the top ten hold about 1.3%. The sequencing here drew on CD4+ T cells sorted from blood, taken at week 0. This receptor was obtained from a human donor with alopecia areata. The rearrangement uses TRBV7-2 and TRBJ2-7; 13 nucleotides align to TRBD2. The CDR3 protein is CASSPPGLAGYEQYF. The CDR3 bases are TGTGCCAGCAGCCCACCGGGACTAGCGGGGTACGAGCAGTACTTC. Full variable domain (outside the CDR3, taken from reference TRBV7-2 and TRBJ2-7): GAGVSQSPSNKVTEKGKDVELRCDPISGHTALYWYRQSLGQGLEFLIYFQGNSAPDKSGLPSDRFSAERTGGSVSTLTIQRTQQEDSAVYLCASSPPGLAGYEQYFGPGTRLTVT.